The 16 T cell receptor beta chains listed next were all sequenced from one sample in a study of blood T cell repertoires in COVID-19. Measured with immunoSEQ multiplex PCR; TCRdb has only the in-frame clones, and not every one. The table records roughly 400,000 clones, around 90% of them present only once. Sequencing was performed on PBMCs or T cells enriched from blood (not recorded which). The origin of the receptors is a man younger than 30 who had recovered from COVID-19.

This clone has just a few counts. The chain uses TRBV12-3 or TRBV12-4 and TRBJ1-2; D unresolved. The V and J ends lost 3 bases and 3 bases respectively, with 8 bases between them. The length of the CDR3 is 13 residues. The CDR3 sequence is CASSFEVDYGYTF. DNA for the CDR3: TGTGCCAGCAGTTTTGAGGTTGACTATGGCTACACCTTC.

The chain is built from TRBV2 and TRBJ2-2; D is unresolved. The germline V gene has CDR1 SNHLY and CDR2 FYNNEI. Trimming stripped 4 bases from V and 5 bases from J, with 8 bases between. The CDR3 contains 13 residues. The CDR3 sequence: CASSAVLTGELFF. The CDR3 nucleotides read TGTGCCAGCAGTGCCGTTCTAACCGGGGAGCTGTTTTTT.

This chain links TRBV19 with TRBJ2-2; 10 bases map to TRBD2. CDR3 length equals 18 residues. V shed 3 bases, J shed 1 base, and the junction held 8 bases outside the gene matches. CDR1 is LNHDA and CDR2 is SQIVND in the germline V gene (reference sequence). The CDR3 DNA reads as TGTGCCAGTAGTATTTTAGGTTGGACTAGCGGGAACACCGGGGAGCTGTTTTTT. Protein product: CASSILGWTSGNTGELFF.

In regard to this clone: Distinct nucleotide sequences in the sample also encode this CDR3. The chain combines TRBV7-3 with TRBJ1-1; TRBD1 might be the D (5 bases). CDR1 is SGHTA, CDR2 FQGTGA, per germline. This CDR3 has 13 amino acids. V was pared by 2 bases and J by 5 bases, with 9 bases between. For the CDR3, the DNA is TGTGCCAGCAGCTTAGGAGGGGCGACTGAAGCTTTCTTT. This sequence encodes CASSLGGATEAFF.

The genes are TRBV28 and TRBJ2-1; TRBD2 is a possible D gene (5 bases). Per the germline V gene, CDR1 is MDHEN and CDR2 is SYDVKM. The CDR3 has 15 residues. The germline V and J ends were trimmed by 2 bases and 7 bases, with 15 bases remaining between them. The CDR3 protein is CASSLVGVLNNEQFF. The CDR3 DNA reads TGTGCCAGCAGTTTAGTGGGAGTATTGAATAATGAGCAGTTCTTC.

The CDR3 DNA reads as TGTGCCAGCGCAGACAGTTTAGCTAACTATGGCTACACCTTC. Its protein is CASADSLANYGYTF. The chain carries TRBV6-4 and TRBJ1-2; D possibly corresponds to TRBD1 (5 bases). Germline CDR1 reads MRHNA; CDR2 reads SNTAGT. V was trimmed by 8 bases and J by 0 bases, leaving 13 bases between them. The CDR3 spans 14 residues.

J is TRBJ2-7 and V is TRBV5-8; D unresolved. Germline V gene sequence: CDR1 SGHTS, CDR2 YDEGEE. The CDR3 is 11 residues long. V lost 4 bases to trimming and J lost 7 bases, with 9 bases between them. The CDR3: CASSPLVEQYF. CDR3 in DNA: TGTGCCAGCAGCCCTTTAGTAGAGCAGTACTTC.

This clone has just one count. The rearrangement joins TRBV7-3 to TRBJ2-3, with 9 bases matching TRBD1. The CDR3 is made up of 17 amino acids. Germline lookup yields CDR1 SGHTA and CDR2 FQGTGA. J was trimmed by 0 bases and V by 5 bases; bases with no gene match: 9. CDR3 sequence: CASSQDRGGPSTDTQYF. The CDR3 bases are TGTGCCAGCAGCCAGGACAGGGGAGGGCCTAGCACAGATACGCAGTATTTT.

The gene calls are TRBV29-1 and TRBJ2-1, with 10 bases aligning to TRBD2. The CDR3 covers 16 residues. Germline CDR1 is SQVTM and CDR2 is ANQGSEA. V was clipped by 0 bases and J by 7 bases; unmatched bases: 9. CDR3 bases: TGCAGCGTTGAAGAGGGAGGCGCTAGCGGGAGTAATGAGCAGTTCTTC. As protein: CSVEEGGASGSNEQFF.

The CDR3 region has the DNA TGTGCCTGGAGTCGGACTAGCGGGAGATCAGATACGCAGTATTTT. This encodes CAWSRTSGRSDTQYF. The V and J genes are TRBV30 and TRBJ2-3, with TRBD2 identical over 13 bases. V lost 2 bases to trimming and J lost 4 bases; unmatched junction nucleotides: 3. The CDR3 is 15 amino acids. Germline V gene lookup returns CDR1 GTSNPN and CDR2 SVGIG (reference sequence).

This clone came up a few times. The rearrangement uses TRBV5-4 and TRBJ1-5; D ambiguous. The germline V and J ends were trimmed by 0 bases and 4 bases, with 11 bases remaining between them. Germline V gene data show CDR1 as SGHNT and CDR2 as YYREEE (reference sequence). The CDR3 sequence is 15 residues long. CDR3 nucleotide sequence: TGTGCCAGCAGCTTGGACGTGGGCCTGAATCAGCCCCAGCATTTT. Translation gives CASSLDVGLNQPQHF.

The rearrangement links TRBV12-3 or TRBV12-4 to TRBJ1-1, with D perhaps matching TRBD1 (6 bases). V was clipped by 4 bases and J by 11 bases, with 11 bases between them. The CDR3 has 11 residues. The CDR3 sequence: CASSSPGDAFF. In nucleotides, the CDR3 is TGTGCCAGCAGTTCGCCAGGGGATGCTTTCTTT.

The rearrangement links TRBV9 to TRBJ2-7; 11 nucleotides align to TRBD2. The CDR3 spans 15 residues. CDR1 is SGDLS, CDR2 YYNGEE, per germline. Germline trimming cut 4 bases from V and 7 bases from J; bases unmatched to any gene: 10. The CDR3 loop reads CASSTQTSGSSEQYF. CDR3 nucleotides: TGTGCCAGCAGCACCCAAACTAGCGGGAGTAGTGAGCAGTACTTC.

This clone came up once. The rearrangement joins TRBV7-3 to TRBJ2-3; weak D call: TRBD1 (5 bases). Per germline, CDR1 SGHTA and CDR2 FQGTGA. Trimming cost V 5 bases and J 5 bases, with 14 bases left between them. This CDR3 has 14 residues. As DNA, the CDR3 is TGTGCCAGCAGCGCAGGGTTGGCCCTAGATACGCAGTATTTT. Translating it yields CASSAGLALDTQYF.

This clone showed up many times. The chain recombines TRBV20-1 with TRBJ1-1; tentatively, D is TRBD1 (5 bases). Germline CDR1 and CDR2: DFQATT and SNEGSKA (reference sequence). Trimming took 3 bases from V and 3 from J, leaving 23 bases between them. The CDR3 is 17 residues long. The DNA for the CDR3 is TGCAGTGCTAGTCTTACAAGTCGGGGGAGGTTTGACACTGAAGCTTTCTTT. Amino acids: CSASLTSRGRFDTEAFF.

CDR3 sequence: CASKEGRPSYEQYF. CDR3 DNA: TGTGCCAGCAAAGAGGGCCGCCCTTCCTACGAGCAGTACTTC. This chain connects TRBV27 to TRBJ2-7; tentative D call: TRBD2 (5 bases). CDR1 MNHEY and CDR2 SMNVEV come from the germline V gene (reference sequence). V lost 7 bases and J lost 1, with 14 bases in between. The length of the CDR3 is 14 residues.